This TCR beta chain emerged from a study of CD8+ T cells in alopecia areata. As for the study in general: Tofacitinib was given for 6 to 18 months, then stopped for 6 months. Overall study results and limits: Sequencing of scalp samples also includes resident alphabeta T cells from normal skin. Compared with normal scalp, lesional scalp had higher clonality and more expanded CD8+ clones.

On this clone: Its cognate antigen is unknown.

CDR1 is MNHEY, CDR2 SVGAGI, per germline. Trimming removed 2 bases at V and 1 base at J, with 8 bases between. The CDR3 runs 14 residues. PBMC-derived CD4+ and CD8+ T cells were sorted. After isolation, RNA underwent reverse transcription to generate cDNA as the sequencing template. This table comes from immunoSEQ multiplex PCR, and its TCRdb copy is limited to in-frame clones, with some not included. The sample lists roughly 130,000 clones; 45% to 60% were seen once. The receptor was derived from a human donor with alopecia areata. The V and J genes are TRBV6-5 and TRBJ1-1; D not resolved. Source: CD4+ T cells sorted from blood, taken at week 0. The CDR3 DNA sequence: TGTGCCAGCAGTTACGAGGAAACGAACACTGAAGCTTTCTTT. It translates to CASSYEETNTEAFF.